Listed below are T cell receptor beta chains from one sample, sequenced in a study of T cell responses to AZD1222 COVID-19 vaccine. Clones were read by immunoSEQ multiplex PCR, and TCRdb kept only the in-frame ones, dropping some. The repertoire holds about 100,000 clones, with around 89% as singletons. Source: peripheral blood, taken on day 0 of AZD1222 vaccination. Receptors were obtained from an adult in good health. The CDR3 runs from the conserved cysteine through the conserved F or W. The D gene is left open where the match is weak. Not every row has a clone size; where given, it reads once, few, many or a size class.

abundance: .; j_gene: TRBJ2-1; v_gene: TRBV18; d_gene: TRBD2; CDR3aa: CASSPPGLAGVHDEQFF; CDR3nt: TGTGCCAGCTCACCACCGGGGCTAGCGGGAGTCCACGATGAGCAGTTCTTC
abundance: once; j_gene: TRBJ2-3; v_gene: TRBV15; d_gene: .; CDR3aa: CATSRDEGGREWGSQYF; CDR3nt: TGTGCCACCAGCAGAGATGAAGGTGGAAGGGAGTGGGGTTCGCAGTATTTT
abundance: .; j_gene: TRBJ2-7; v_gene: TRBV4-1; d_gene: TRBD2; CDR3aa: CASSHGAGAPFYEQYF; CDR3nt: TGCGCCAGCAGCCATGGAGCGGGAGCCCCGTTCTACGAGCAGTACTTC
abundance: .; j_gene: TRBJ1-1; v_gene: TRBV28; d_gene: TRBD1; CDR3aa: CAVGTGNTEAFF; CDR3nt: TGTGCCGTTGGGACAGGGAACACTGAAGCTTTCTTT
abundance: .; j_gene: TRBJ2-5; v_gene: TRBV4-3; d_gene: TRBD2; CDR3aa: CASSPRLAGTAKQETQYF; CDR3nt: TGCGCCAGCAGCCCCCGACTAGCGGGGACAGCGAAACAAGAGACCCAGTACTTC
abundance: .; j_gene: TRBJ1-4; v_gene: TRBV15; d_gene: TRBD1; CDR3aa: CATSREGQGAEKLFF; CDR3nt: TGTGCCACCAGCAGAGAAGGACAGGGGGCTGAAAAACTGTTTTTT
abundance: .; j_gene: TRBJ1-5; v_gene: TRBV6-2/TRBV6-3; d_gene: .; CDR3aa: CASSYSRDGTLALAQHF; CDR3nt: TGTGCCAGCAGTTACTCTAGGGACGGAACATTAGCTTTGGCCCAGCATTTT
abundance: .; j_gene: TRBJ1-1; v_gene: TRBV6-1; d_gene: .; CDR3aa: CASSEGAGETEAFF; CDR3nt: TGTGCCAGCAGTGAAGGTGCAGGGGAAACTGAAGCTTTCTTT
abundance: .; j_gene: TRBJ2-7; v_gene: TRBV27; d_gene: .; CDR3aa: CASKTQGLGYGYSYEQYF; CDR3nt: TGTGCCAGCAAAACACAGGGTCTTGGGTACGGTTACTCCTACGAGCAGTACTTC
abundance: .; j_gene: TRBJ1-2; v_gene: TRBV11-2; d_gene: .; CDR3aa: CASTGSIYGYTF; CDR3nt: TGTGCCAGCACCGGGAGCATCTATGGCTACACCTTC
abundance: .; j_gene: TRBJ2-3; v_gene: TRBV7-3; d_gene: .; CDR3aa: CASSLDSDSTDTQYF; CDR3nt: TGTGCCAGCAGCTTAGACTCCGACAGCACAGATACGCAGTATTTT
abundance: .; j_gene: TRBJ1-2; v_gene: TRBV9; d_gene: .; CDR3aa: CASSPDPAGGYTF; CDR3nt: TGTGCCAGCAGCCCGGACCCGGCAGGTGGCTACACCTTC
abundance: few; j_gene: TRBJ2-7; v_gene: TRBV24-1; d_gene: .; CDR3aa: CATSDFRGYEQYF; CDR3nt: TGTGCCACCAGTGATTTTCGGGGCTACGAGCAGTACTTC
abundance: .; j_gene: TRBJ2-5; v_gene: TRBV30; d_gene: .; CDR3aa: CAWSNTGETQYF; CDR3nt: TGTGCCTGGAGTAACACCGGAGAGACCCAGTACTTC
abundance: .; j_gene: TRBJ1-4; v_gene: TRBV27; d_gene: TRBD1; CDR3aa: CASRHGQGVGEKLFF; CDR3nt: TGTGCCAGCAGACATGGACAGGGGGTAGGGGAAAAACTGTTTTTT
abundance: .; j_gene: TRBJ1-6; v_gene: TRBV27; d_gene: .; CDR3aa: CASRRDRSYNSPLHF; CDR3nt: TGTGCCAGCAGGCGAGACAGATCCTATAATTCACCCCTCCACTTT
abundance: .; j_gene: TRBJ2-1; v_gene: TRBV19; d_gene: TRBD2; CDR3aa: CASKSQSGLAAYNEQFF; CDR3nt: TGTGCCAGTAAATCCCAGTCGGGACTAGCGGCCTACAATGAGCAGTTCTTC
abundance: .; j_gene: TRBJ2-6; v_gene: TRBV9; d_gene: .; CDR3aa: CASASRGAGANVLTF; CDR3nt: TGTGCCAGCGCCTCCAGGGGGGCTGGGGCCAACGTCCTGACTTTC
abundance: .; j_gene: TRBJ1-6; v_gene: TRBV5-1; d_gene: .; CDR3aa: CASSLVSRAVQNSPLHF; CDR3nt: TGCGCCAGCAGCTTGGTGTCCCGGGCAGTTCAAAATTCACCCCTCCACTTT
abundance: few; j_gene: TRBJ2-7; v_gene: TRBV30; d_gene: TRBD1; CDR3aa: CAWTRGTGDEQYF; CDR3nt: TGTGCCTGGACCCGAGGGACAGGGGACGAGCAGTACTTC
abundance: .; j_gene: TRBJ2-1; v_gene: TRBV19; d_gene: TRBD2; CDR3aa: CASSILAGVPSNEQFF; CDR3nt: TGTGCCAGTAGTATCCTAGCGGGAGTCCCCTCCAATGAGCAGTTCTTC
abundance: .; j_gene: TRBJ2-7; v_gene: TRBV9; d_gene: TRBD2; CDR3aa: CASSPGLAGGYEQYF; CDR3nt: TGTGCCAGCAGCCCGGGACTAGCGGGAGGCTACGAGCAGTACTTC
abundance: .; j_gene: TRBJ1-3; v_gene: TRBV2; d_gene: .; CDR3aa: CASRGGPFSGNTIYF; CDR3nt: TGTGCCAGCAGGGGGGGGCCTTTCTCTGGAAACACCATATATTTT
abundance: .; j_gene: TRBJ2-7; v_gene: TRBV7-2; d_gene: TRBD2; CDR3aa: CASSPGLAGLYEQYF; CDR3nt: TGTGCCAGCAGCCCGGGACTAGCGGGACTCTACGAGCAGTACTTC
abundance: .; j_gene: TRBJ2-1; v_gene: TRBV21-1; d_gene: .; CDR3aa: CASSKVGGAWYNEQFF; CDR3nt: TGTGCCAGCAGCAAAGTCGGGGGCGCATGGTACAATGAGCAGTTCTTC
abundance: .; j_gene: TRBJ2-2; v_gene: TRBV9; d_gene: .; CDR3aa: CASSVEGGELFF; CDR3nt: TGTGCCAGCAGCGTAGAGGGCGGGGAGCTGTTTTTT
abundance: .; j_gene: TRBJ2-1; v_gene: TRBV7-2; d_gene: .; CDR3aa: CASSPYNEQFF; CDR3nt: TGTGCCAGCAGCCCTTACAATGAGCAGTTCTTC